This is a list of T cell receptor beta chains from one sample in a study of radiotherapy plus CTLA-4 blockade in lung cancer. Sequencing used immunoSEQ multiplex PCR; TCRdb keeps in-frame clones, though not all of them. The sample shows about 32,000 clones, approximately 70% of them seen only once. The sample in question was peripheral blood, obtained from a patient treated with radiotherapy plus ipilimumab. The receptors derive from a human donor with non-small cell lung cancer who had stable disease on radiotherapy plus ipilimumab. CDR3s include the opening cysteine and the closing phenylalanine or tryptophan. A D gene is named only where the DNA matches it firmly. Not all rows give a size; the values are once, few, many and, for expanded clones, a class.

j_gene | v_gene | abundance | d_gene | CDR3nt | CDR3aa
TRBJ1-1 | TRBV19 | - | - | TGTGCCAGTAGTGAGCCGCGGCTTCGGGACACTGAAGCTTTCTTT | CASSEPRLRDTEAFF
TRBJ2-3 | TRBV27 | few | - | TGTGCCAGCAGGAAACAGGGAGAGGATACGCAGTATTTT | CASRKQGEDTQYF
TRBJ2-2 | TRBV5-8 | - | TRBD2 | TGTGCCAGCAGCCCAAAAGGACTAGCGGGACACGGGGAGCTGTTTTTT | CASSPKGLAGHGELFF
TRBJ2-2 | TRBV5-1 | - | TRBD2 | TGCGCCAGCAGCTCCTGGGGGACTAGCGGGATAGGAGGCACCGGGGAGCTGTTTTTT | CASSSWGTSGIGGTGELFF
TRBJ1-3 | TRBV14 | - | - | TGTGCCAGCAGCTCCGATTATACAAGGAGTGGAAACACCATATATTTT | CASSSDYTRSGNTIYF
TRBJ1-1 | TRBV6-1 | few | - | TGTGCCAGCAGTCGTGAGGGGATGGCTGAAGCTTTCTTT | CASSREGMAEAFF
TRBJ2-7 | TRBV2 | - | - | TGTGCCAGCAGCTCAAAGGGACTGACGAGCGAGCAGTACTTC | CASSSKGLTSEQYF
TRBJ2-7 | TRBV28 | - | TRBD2 | TGTGCCAGCTTCGGGGGGGTAGCGGGAGCCTACGAGCAGTACTTC | CASFGGVAGAYEQYF
TRBJ1-1 | TRBV5-4 | once | - | TGTGCCAGCAGCCGAGACAGAGGGGACACTGAAGCTTTCTTT | CASSRDRGDTEAFF
TRBJ2-7 | TRBV4-3 | - | - | TGCGCCAGCAGCCAATCAGTAACATCCTACGAGCAGTACTTC | CASSQSVTSYEQYF
TRBJ1-5 | TRBV28 | - | - | TGTGCCAGCAGTTTATGGACCCAACGCAATCAGCCCCAGCATTTT | CASSLWTQRNQPQHF
TRBJ2-7 | TRBV5-1 | - | - | TGCGCCAGCAAGAGCACGACACCCTCCTACGAGCAGTACTTC | CASKSTTPSYEQYF
TRBJ1-5 | TRBV4-1 | - | TRBD1 | TGCGCCAGCAGCCAAAGACAGGGAGCCAATCAGCCCCAGCATTTT | CASSQRQGANQPQHF
TRBJ1-4 | TRBV2 | - | TRBD1 | TGTGCCTCCCACAGGGGAACTAATGAAAAACTGTTTTTT | CASHRGTNEKLFF
TRBJ2-1 | TRBV7-2 | - | TRBD1 | TGTGCCAGCCTCCGGGACAGTAGCTACAATGAGCAGTTCTTC | CASLRDSSYNEQFF
TRBJ2-4 | TRBV5-1 | few | - | TGCGCCAGCAGCTTGGGATCTGGTAGGAGCGGACAAAACATTCAGTACTTC | CASSLGSGRSGQNIQYF
TRBJ2-7 | TRBV7-2 | - | TRBD2 | TGTGCCAGCAGCTCTATTAGCGGGGGAGCCTACGAGCAGTACTTC | CASSSISGGAYEQYF
TRBJ2-7 | TRBV9 | - | TRBD1 | TGTGCCAGCAGCGTACCGGACAGGTCCAACGAGCAGTACTTC | CASSVPDRSNEQYF
TRBJ2-1 | TRBV9 | - | TRBD2 | TGTGCCAGCAGCGTAGGGCTAGCGGGAGGGAATGAGCAGTTCTTC | CASSVGLAGGNEQFF
TRBJ2-6 | TRBV18 | - | TRBD1 | TGTGCCAGCTCACCGCTACAGGGGGCGCAGGGGGCCAACGTCCTGACTTTC | CASSPLQGAQGANVLTF
TRBJ2-3 | TRBV28 | - | - | TGTGCCAGCAGTTTTCTGTCCGGCACAGATACGCAGTATTTT | CASSFLSGTDTQYF
TRBJ2-7 | TRBV7-2 | few | - | TGTGCCAGCAGCTTAGTCTCATTAGGGGTCGAGCAGTACTTC | CASSLVSLGVEQYF
TRBJ2-1 | TRBV4-3 | few | TRBD2 | TGCGCCAGCAGCCAGAGGGGACTAGCGAATGAGCAGTTCTTC | CASSQRGLANEQFF
TRBJ2-2 | TRBV19 | medium-sized | - | TGTGCCAGTAGCGTGAGGGGCGGGGAGCTGTTTTTT | CASSVRGGELFF
TRBJ1-1 | TRBV6-6 | few | - | TGTGCCAGCAGCTCAACCGAGACTGAAGCTTTCTTT | CASSSTETEAFF
TRBJ2-7 | TRBV25-1 | - | - | TGTGCCAGCAGTGAATACGGCCTAGCTGCCAACGAGCAGTACTTC | CASSEYGLAANEQYF
TRBJ2-7 | TRBV18 | - | TRBD2 | TGTGCCAGCTCACCGGGGCGGGAGGCGGCCTACGAGCAGTACTTC | CASSPGREAAYEQYF
TRBJ2-6 | TRBV7-2 | - | - | TGTGCCGGGACCTATGCGGGTTCTGGGGCCAACGTCCTGACTTTC | CAGTYAGSGANVLTF
TRBJ1-3 | TRBV5-1 | - | - | TGCGCCAGCAGCCAGTCCCCAGGGGAAAATACCCAGAGCTCTGGAAACACCATATATTTT | CASSQSPGENTQSSGNTIYF
TRBJ2-2 | TRBV7-2 | - | TRBD2 | TGTGCCAGCAGCCCGATGACTAGCGGGAGTCGGACCGGGGAGCTGTTTTTT | CASSPMTSGSRTGELFF
TRBJ1-4 | TRBV7-9 | - | - | TGTGCCAGCAGTTTCGGGGGGAATAATGAAAAACTGTTTTTT | CASSFGGNNEKLFF
TRBJ2-1 | TRBV9 | - | TRBD2 | TGTGCCAGCAGCCCCAGTCCCGGGACTAGCGAGGCCTACAATGAGCAGTTCTTC | CASSPSPGTSEAYNEQFF
TRBJ1-1 | TRBV28 | once | - | TGTGCCAGCTTGGGGAACACTGAAGCTTTCTTT | CASLGNTEAFF
TRBJ1-2 | TRBV5-1 | - | TRBD1 | TGCGCCAGCAGCTCGGACAGGGGGACGAGTGGCTACACCTTC | CASSSDRGTSGYTF
TRBJ2-7 | TRBV18 | - | TRBD2 | TGTGCCAGCTCACCATTTGAGCGGGAGTCGGCGGGACACACGTCCTACGAGCAGTACTTC | CASSPFERESAGHTSYEQYF
TRBJ1-3 | TRBV5-6 | few | - | TGTGCCAGCAGCCTTGACAGAAAATCTGGAAACACCATATATTTT | CASSLDRKSGNTIYF
TRBJ1-1 | TRBV27 | - | - | TGTGCCAGCAGCCCAGGGAACACTGAAGCTTTCTTT | CASSPGNTEAFF
TRBJ2-7 | TRBV11-3 | - | TRBD2 | TGTGCCAGCAGAATGGCGACTAGCGGACCCTACGAGCAGTACTTC | CASRMATSGPYEQYF
TRBJ1-1 | TRBV7-9 | medium-sized | - | TGTGCCAGCAGCTTAGAGGTGAACACTGAAGCTTTCTTT | CASSLEVNTEAFF
TRBJ2-3 | TRBV9 | - | TRBD2 | TGTGCCAGCAGCACTCGGACTAGCGGGAGGGCAGAGGCGCAGTATTTT | CASSTRTSGRAEAQYF
TRBJ2-5 | TRBV11-3 | - | - | TGTGCCAGCAGCCCCCGGACAGCTCAAGAGACCCAGTACTTC | CASSPRTAQETQYF
TRBJ1-1 | TRBV28 | - | TRBD1 | TGTGCCAGCAGTTCCGGGACAGGGATTAGGACTTTCTTT | CASSSGTGIRTFF
TRBJ2-5 | TRBV5-1 | once | TRBD1 | TGCGCCAGCAGCTTGGACGGACAGGGTGGCAAAGAGACCCAGTACTTC | CASSLDGQGGKETQYF
TRBJ2-7 | TRBV5-1 | - | - | TGCGCCAGCAGCCCCCTTGGGGGCGGTCCCTACGAGCAGTACTTC | CASSPLGGGPYEQYF
TRBJ2-1 | TRBV6-4 | - | - | TGTGCCAGCACCTCAAGAAGGGGAGACGAATACAATGAGCAGTTCTTC | CASTSRRGDEYNEQFF
TRBJ2-6 | TRBV5-4 | once | - | TGTGCCAGCAGCTTTGGGGCAGGTGTATCTGGGGCCAACGTCCTGACTTTC | CASSFGAGVSGANVLTF
TRBJ2-3 | TRBV5-5 | - | - | TGTGCCAGCAGCTTGGTGGGGAAGGGCACAGATACGCAGTATTTT | CASSLVGKGTDTQYF
TRBJ1-2 | TRBV28 | - | - | TGTGCCAGCAGTCTGTGGACGAGGACTAACTATGGCTACACCTTC | CASSLWTRTNYGYTF
TRBJ2-1 | TRBV5-4 | few | TRBD2 | TGTGCCAGCAGCTTCATAGCGGGAGTAAAGAATGAGCAGTTCTTC | CASSFIAGVKNEQFF
TRBJ1-5 | TRBV5-5 | - | TRBD1 | TGTGCCAGCAGCTCCGGGACAGCGGGATATAGCAATCAGCCCCAGCATTTT | CASSSGTAGYSNQPQHF
TRBJ1-1 | TRBV19 | - | TRBD1 | TGTGCCAGCAAGCAGGGGGCTTTCACTGAAGCTTTCTTT | CASKQGAFTEAFF
TRBJ1-5 | TRBV7-8 | - | - | TGTGCCAGCACTAGGACAGGCAATCAGCCCCAGCATTTT | CASTRTGNQPQHF
TRBJ1-1 | TRBV19 | - | TRBD1 | TGTGCCAGTAGTACCGGGACAGGGGGCTGGACTGAAGCTTTCTTT | CASSTGTGGWTEAFF
TRBJ2-1 | TRBV28 | - | - | TGTGCCAGCAGTTTCCCTCCTACAGTGAGCAGCTCCTACAATGAGCAGTTCTTC | CASSFPPTVSSSYNEQFF
TRBJ1-5 | TRBV28 | few | - | TGTGCCAGCTCTTTACAGGGCCTCCTTCAGCCCCAGCATTTT | CASSLQGLLQPQHF
TRBJ1-5 | TRBV19 | - | - | TGTGCCAGTAGTTTCAGACTTTATAGCAATCAGCCCCAGCATTTT | CASSFRLYSNQPQHF
TRBJ2-3 | TRBV7-2 | - | TRBD2 | TGTGCCAGCAGCCAAGCGGGAGGGAACACAGATACGCAGTATTTT | CASSQAGGNTDTQYF
TRBJ2-4 | TRBV6-5 | - | TRBD1 | TGTGCCAGCAGTTACCGAGGGACAGAAAACATTCAGTACTTC | CASSYRGTENIQYF
TRBJ2-4 | TRBV13 | - | TRBD2 | TGTGCCAGCAGCTCTCTAGCGGGAGCGACCAAAAACATTCAGTACTTC | CASSSLAGATKNIQYF
TRBJ2-3 | TRBV21-1 | - | - | TGTGCCAGCCTACGGCGAGCCACAAATCCTACAGATACGCAGTATTTT | CASLRRATNPTDTQYF